This entry lists 17 T cell receptor beta chains sequenced from one sample in a study of cytomegalovirus exposure and HLA in healthy donors (dated by TCRdb to about 2017). The library came from the immunoSEQ multiplex PCR assay. For the multiplex PCR, a mixture combining 60 forward primers for TCR Vbeta segments and 13 reverse primers for TCR Jbeta segments was used. Held by TCRdb, this immuneACCESS table contains in-frame sequences only and omits some clones. Under half of the omission traces to an unresolved V gene where checked; the cause of the rest is unknown. Recorded for this sample are some 150,000 clones; over 75% of them occurred a single time. The ten largest clones represent 6% to 7% of the sample. Sequencing input: PBMCs. Every receptor here comes from a man in his forties in good health and CMV-seropositive.

The chain is built from TRBV5-4 and TRBJ2-5; D remains ambiguous. Germline V lookup: CDR1 SGHNT, CDR2 YYREEE (reference sequence). With 0 bases removed from V and 3 bases from J, the gap between germline ends came to 6 bases. This CDR3 contains 13 residues. The DNA of the CDR3 is TGTGCCAGCAGCTTGGGACTTGAAGAGACCCAGTACTTC. It is translated as CASSLGLEETQYF.

The CDR3 DNA reads as TGTGCCAGCAGCCGAGGACAGGGGAACGATGGCTACACCTTC. Amino acids: CASSRGQGNDGYTF. This chain connects TRBV7-2 to TRBJ1-2; 9 bases are a match to TRBD1. The germline V gene has CDR1 SGHTA and CDR2 FQGNSA. V lost 5 bases, J lost 6 bases, and 7 bases stayed unmatched. CDR3 length equals 14 residues.

This rearrangement joins TRBV5-1 to TRBJ2-1, with 10 positions matching TRBD2. This CDR3 comprises 14 residues. Germline loops: CDR1 SGHRS, CDR2 YFSETQ. The V gene end was trimmed by 5 bases and the J gene end by 6 bases; junction bases not matched to a gene: 5. CDR3 sequence reads: CASSLAGVPNEQFF. DNA of the CDR3: TGCGCCAGCAGTCTAGCGGGAGTACCCAATGAGCAGTTCTTC.

The rearrangement joins TRBV30 to TRBJ2-7, with 7 bases identical to TRBD2. This CDR3 has 15 residues. V shed 2 bases and J 4 bases; nucleotides not matched to a gene: 11. Germline CDR1 and CDR2: GTSNPN and SVGIG (reference sequence). CDR3 DNA sequence: TGTGCCTGGAGTTTGAGACTAGCTCCCCTTTACGAGCAGTACTTC. Protein: CAWSLRLAPLYEQYF. The full variable domain, in which reference TRBV30 and TRBJ2-7 provide the parts outside the CDR3, is SQTIHQWPATLVQPVGSPLSLECTVEGTSNPNLYWYRQAAGRGLQLLFYSVGIGQISSEVPQNLSASRPQDRQFILSSKKLLLSDSGFYLCAWSLRLAPLYEQYFGPGTRLTVT.

The genes are TRBV6-1 and TRBJ2-7; 9 bases are shared with TRBD1. After removal of 4 bases from V and 2 bases from J, the junction contained 9 bases not matched to a gene. From germline, CDR1 is MNHNS and CDR2 SASEGT. The length of the CDR3 is 16 residues. CDR3 region: CASSGFAGQGPYEQYF. The CDR3, as DNA: TGTGCCAGCAGTGGGTTCGCTGGACAGGGGCCCTACGAGCAGTACTTC.

The rearrangement joins TRBV14 to TRBJ2-7; the D gene is possibly TRBD1 (6 bases). In germline, CDR1 is SGHDN, CDR2 FVKESK. The CDR3 sequence is 14 residues long. Between the trimmed V and J ends, which lost 4 bases and 1 base, there was a span of 11 bases. CDR3 protein: CASSPTGQSYEQYF. The CDR3 coding sequence is TGTGCCAGCAGCCCCACCGGACAGTCCTACGAGCAGTACTTC.

This clone was picked up one time. The chain uses TRBV5-1 and TRBJ2-5; the match to TRBD1 covers 10 bases. Losses at the gene ends were 4 bases for V and 2 bases for J; bases not matched to a gene: 2. Germline CDR1 and CDR2: SGHRS and YFSETQ. The CDR3 length is 14 residues. The CDR3 loop reads CASSPGQGQETQYF. In nucleotides, the CDR3 is TGCGCCAGCAGCCCGGGACAGGGGCAAGAGACCCAGTACTTC.

This clone was counted between two and nine times. J is TRBJ1-1 and V is TRBV12-5; possibly TRBD1 for D (6 bases). Germline CDR1 and CDR2: LGHNT and FRNRAP. The V end was cut by 2 bases, the J end by 5 bases, with 21 bases between. This CDR3 is built from 17 residues. As DNA, the CDR3 is TGTGCTAGTGGTTTGATGGCAGGGGTTGGGATTACGACTGAAGCTTTCTTT. This gives the protein CASGLMAGVGITTEAFF.

This chain uses TRBV7-8 with TRBJ2-7, with 14 bases lining up with TRBD2. Germline values: CDR1 SGHVS, CDR2 FQNEAQ. The CDR3 is made up of 18 amino acids. Trimming cost V 1 base and J 5 bases; bases outside gene matches: 10. For the CDR3, the DNA is TGTGCCAGCAGCTTAGGTAGGGGACTAGCGGGAGCGGAGGACGAGCAGTACTTC. Translation gives CASSLGRGLAGAEDEQYF. Supplemented by reference TRBV7-8 and TRBJ2-7, the full variable domain reads GAGVSQSPRYKVAKRGQDVALRCDPISGHVSLFWYQQALGQGPEFLTYFQNEAQLDKSGLPSDRFFAERPEGSVSTLKIQRTQQEDSAVYLCASSLGRGLAGAEDEQYFGPGTRLTVT.

The chain is built from TRBV14 and TRBJ1-4, with a possible D match to TRBD1 (6 bases). This CDR3 contains 16 residues. V was pared by 2 bases and J by 4 bases, with 14 bases between. Germline V gene lookup returns CDR1 SGHDN and CDR2 FVKESK. CDR3 sequence reads: CASSQSGTGLNEKLFF. Here the CDR3 DNA reads TGTGCCAGCAGCCAATCCGGTACAGGGCTTAATGAAAAACTGTTTTTT. Filled out from reference TRBV14 and TRBJ1-4, the complete variable domain reads EAGVTQFPSHSVIEKGQTVTLRCDPISGHDNLYWYRRVMGKEIKFLLHFVKESKQDESGMPNNRFLAERTGGTYSTLKVQPAELEDSGVYFCASSQSGTGLNEKLFFGSGTQLSVL.

J is TRBJ2-7 and V is TRBV27; 7 positions agree with TRBD1. Germline lookup yields CDR1 MNHEY and CDR2 SMNVEV (reference sequence). The CDR3 loop spans 15 amino acids. V trimming: 6 bases; J trimming: 2 bases; junction bases outside the gene matches: 10. The CDR3 protein is CASSVYTGTAYEQYF. CDR3 in DNA: TGTGCCAGCAGCGTATATACCGGGACAGCCTACGAGCAGTACTTC.

Concerning this clone itself: This sample includes further DNA sequences coding for the same CDR3. This chain links TRBV29-1 with TRBJ2-1; D call uncertain. With 4 bases removed from V and 0 bases from J, the gap between germline ends came to 7 bases. This CDR3 contains 13 residues. CDR1 and CDR2 from the germline V gene are SQVTM and ANQGSEA. The CDR3 DNA follows: TGCAGCGTTGGGCAGGACTCCTACAATGAGCAGTTCTTC. It translates to CSVGQDSYNEQFF.

The table lists this clone with a few counts. This CDR3 is also generated by other DNA sequences in the sample. This sequence joins TRBV5-1 and TRBJ1-5, with a possible D match to TRBD1 (6 bases). Germline lookup yields CDR1 SGHRS and CDR2 YFSETQ. The CDR3 loop spans 15 amino acids. Trimming took 4 bases from V and 1 from J, leaving 12 bases between them. The CDR3: CASSPDGQSNQPQHF. CDR3 DNA: TGCGCCAGCAGCCCGGATGGACAGAGCAATCAGCCCCAGCATTTT.

The J gene is TRBJ2-1, the V gene TRBV5-1; 14 nucleotides agree with TRBD2. Germline V lookup: CDR1 SGHRS, CDR2 YFSETQ. Unmatched junction bases numbered 14, after V lost 0 bases and J lost 6 bases. This CDR3 comprises 20 residues. CDR3 DNA sequence: TGCGCCAGCAGCTTGGCCCCAACCGGGACTAGCGGGAGTCGAGGCAATGAGCAGTTCTTC. It encodes CASSLAPTGTSGSRGNEQFF. Drawing the rest from reference TRBV5-1 and TRBJ2-1, the complete variable domain is KAGVTQTPRYLIKTRGQQVTLSCSPISGHRSVSWYQQTPGQGLQFLFEYFSETQRNKGNFPGRFSGRQFSNSRSEMNVSTLELGDSALYLCASSLAPTGTSGSRGNEQFFGPGTRLTVL.

This rearrangement joins TRBV4-1 to TRBJ2-2; D ambiguous. Germline V gene data show CDR1 as MGHRA and CDR2 as YSYEKL. Trimming shortened V by 4 bases and J by 6 bases, and 6 bases separated the two germline ends. The CDR3 is made up of 12 amino acids. CDR3 residues: CASSPRSGELFF. In nucleotides, the CDR3 is TGCGCCAGCAGCCCGCGGTCCGGGGAGCTGTTTTTT.

CDR3 region: CASSTGQRATNEKLFF. The CDR3 DNA follows: TGTGCCAGTAGTACGGGACAGAGAGCAACTAATGAAAAACTGTTTTTT. J is TRBJ1-4 and V is TRBV19; TRBD1 aligns across 7 bases. The CDR3 is made up of 16 amino acids. Trimming took 4 bases from V and 0 from J; bases not matched to a gene: 5. CDR1 is LNHDA, CDR2 SQIVND, per germline (reference sequence).

The V and J genes are TRBV7-9 and TRBJ2-7, with D perhaps TRBD2 (6 bases). The germline gives CDR1 SEHNR, CDR2 FQNEAQ (reference sequence). The CDR3 runs to 14 residues. The V gene lost 5 bases and the J gene lost 0 bases, with 11 bases spanning the gap. Here the CDR3 reads CASSRDWSSYEQYF. The CDR3 region has the DNA TGTGCCAGCAGCCGGGACTGGAGCTCCTACGAGCAGTACTTC. Full variable domain (outside the CDR3, taken from reference TRBV7-9 and TRBJ2-7): DTGVSQNPRHKITKRGQNVTFRCDPISEHNRLYWYRQTLGQGPEFLTYFQNEAQLEKSRLLSDRFSAERPKGSFSTLEIQRTEQGDSAMYLCASSRDWSSYEQYFGPGTRLTVT.